This T cell receptor (beta chain) was obtained from a study of regulatory T cells in long-lasting Graves disease. The time point denotes: newly diagnosed GD, antithyroid drugs for less than 3 months. Extracted PBMC RNA gave rise to the TCR library. Enrollment of patients was through an endocrinology department in Xi'an, China. This clonotype was recorded once. Germline assignment: CDR1 SGHRS and CDR2 YFSETQ. The V gene lost 4 bases and the J gene lost 4 bases, with 14 bases spanning the gap. The CDR3 spans 15 residues. The TCR beta library used iRepertoire HTBI primers with Arm-PCR amplification of CDR3. TCRdb re-derived calls from the multiplex PCR reads in MiXCR, one entry per CDR3 protein. The sample includes roughly 420,000 distinct CDR3 sequences, less than 20% of them seen just once. This sample also belongs to another study, concerning T cells in Graves' hyperthyroidism and ophthalmopathy. That source reports: Newly diagnosed hyperthyroidism patients aged 18 to 65 years had disease lasting under 2 months. In the first-round RT-PCR of the TCR CDR3, the HTBI primer set was used. Ophthalmopathy prediction by the model preceded onset by a median approximately 6.1 months.

The sample in question was peripheral blood mononuclear cells (PBMCs), obtained at new diagnosis, from a patient treated with antithyroid drugs. The source is a woman in her twenties or thirties with Graves disease. The J gene is TRBJ2-2, the V gene TRBV5-1; D possibly corresponds to TRBD2 (6 bases). The CDR3 coding sequence is TGCGCCAGCAGCGAGGTTCCGGGGGTCACCGGGGAGCTGTTTTTT. As protein: CASSEVPGVTGELFF.